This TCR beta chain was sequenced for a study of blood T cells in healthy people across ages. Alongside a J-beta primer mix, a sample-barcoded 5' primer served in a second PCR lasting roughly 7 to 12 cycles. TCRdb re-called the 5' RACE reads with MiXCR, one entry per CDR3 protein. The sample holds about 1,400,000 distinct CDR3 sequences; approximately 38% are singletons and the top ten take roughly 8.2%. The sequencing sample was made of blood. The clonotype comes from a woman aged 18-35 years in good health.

This chain's CDR3 is CASSPRTDKMVFVTDTQYF. Written as DNA, the CDR3 is TGTGCCAGCTCCCCTCGTACAGACAAAATGGTTTTTGTCACAGATACGCAGTATTTT. This chain uses TRBV21-1 with TRBJ2-3; the table's D call, TRBD1, was not checked against the DNA. TRBV21-1 represents a pseudogene. The CDR3 runs to 19 residues.